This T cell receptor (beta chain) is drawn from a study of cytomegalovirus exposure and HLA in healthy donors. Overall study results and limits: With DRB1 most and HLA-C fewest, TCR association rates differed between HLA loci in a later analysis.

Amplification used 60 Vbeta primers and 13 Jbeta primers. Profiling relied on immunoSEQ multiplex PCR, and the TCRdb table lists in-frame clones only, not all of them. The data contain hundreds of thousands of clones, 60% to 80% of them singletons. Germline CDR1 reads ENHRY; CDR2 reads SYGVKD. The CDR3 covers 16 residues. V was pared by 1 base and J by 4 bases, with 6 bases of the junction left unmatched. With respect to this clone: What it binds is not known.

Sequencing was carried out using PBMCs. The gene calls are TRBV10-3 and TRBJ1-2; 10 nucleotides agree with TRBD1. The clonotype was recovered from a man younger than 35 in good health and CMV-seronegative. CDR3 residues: CAISEFGQGEVYGYTF. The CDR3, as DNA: TGTGCCATCAGTGAGTTCGGACAGGGGGAGGTCTATGGCTACACCTTC.